This TCR beta chain was retrieved from a study of tumor and adjacent non-tumor tissue in lung cancer (dated 2018 in TCRdb). As for the study more broadly: The cohort included eleven to twelve adenocarcinoma, 2 squamous cell carcinoma and 1 small cell lung cancer patients. In total, sequencing yielded under 150 million productive TCRbeta reads, which works out to an average of around 3.9 million reads per sample. The roughly 15 enrolled patients, of whom roughly 10 were men and 5 were women, were aged roughly 30 to 80 years and were diagnosed with TNM stage I to III disease. For each patient, one tumor sample and one normal lung sample were taken, giving about 29 paired specimens that underwent TCRbeta CDR3 sequencing. The study compared bulk TCRbeta repertoires from lung tumor tissue and matched distant non-tumor lung tissue of roughly 15 lung cancer patients. What the study reported, not specific to this receptor: A significantly larger cumulative share of the repertoire was made up by the top 100 clones in normal lung than in tumor tissue. TCR diversity was significantly higher in younger patients, and higher tumor TCR diversity was associated with shorter overall and disease-free survival. Tumor tissue showed significantly higher TCR diversity (inverse Simpson) than normal lung tissue, at roughly 390 vs 170 (P = 0.0075, Mann-Whitney U test). Neither the sequencing platform nor unique molecular identifiers are mentioned in the methods. With only approximately 15 patients in the cohort, the authors noted that larger samples and more detailed clinical data are needed. Because peripheral blood was not sequenced, blood TCRbeta repertoires in the lung cancer patients of the study were not examined.

RNA was extracted from bulk unsorted tissue and checked for quality with a NanoDrop ND-1000 and an Agilent 2100. The donors were newly diagnosed lung cancer patients admitted for thoracic surgery in China from August to November 2014 who had not received prior chemotherapy. Anyone who had undergone radiotherapy or chemotherapy before, or who had another cancer at the same time, was left out of the study. Surgical tissue pieces of about 1-2.3 cm3 were preserved in RNAlater solution and were kept at -80 degrees C until use. Library preparation used multiplex PCR. TCRdb names Illumina HiSeq 2500 as the instrument used. TCRbeta libraries were constructed through three rounds of nested PCR with primers (Table S4) according to protocols modified from ARM-PCR. Before sequencing, PCR products in the 200-500 bp range were cut out of the gel and cleaned up using the QIAquick gel extraction kit. Processing in the source paper ran as follows. Trimmomatic was used to clean the reads, FLASH was used to merge the reads into complete CDR3 sequences, and MiTCR was used to assign the reads to V(D)J germline segments. Clonal diversity was computed as the inverse Simpson's index with VDJtools. In-frame sequences lacking a premature stop codon were counted as productive reads. TCRdb reran the public reads through fastp at Q25 and MiXCR, keeping productive beta chains. Entries are consolidated by CDR3 protein sequence, retaining the most common genes and DNA. V and J calls and clone size were set by TCRdb, not the authors. Across this sample there are tens of thousands of distinct CDR3 sequences, with under 80% seen only once. The ten largest clones capture 10% to 15% of the sample.

With respect to this clonotype: Its antigen remains undetermined. One junction end does not reproduce the germline sequence, and a read error may be involved.

Spanning cysteine to phenylalanine, the CDR3 consists of 13 amino acids. Only the CDR3 DNA is retained, 39 bases long and in frame from the first base. CDR1 is given as LGHNA and CDR2 as YNFKEQ, both from the germline V gene. The receptor's source is a woman aged 45 to 65 with non-small cell lung cancer. Source material: lung tumor tissue. Recombination linked TRBV4-2 to TRBJ1-2, with TRBD1 as a weak D call on 5 bases. For the CDR3, the sequence is CASSQDGRDGYIF. Here is the DNA: TGTGCCAGCAGCCAGGACGGCAGGGATGGCTACATCTTC.